This note documents a single T cell receptor beta chain sequence. Its antigen is unidentified. Each sample used at least 6 million PBMCs. Per germline, CDR1 SGHTA and CDR2 FQGNSA. This CDR3 has 16 residues. The ends were cut back, 5 bases at V and 6 bases at J, with 20 bases in the middle. The data are from a study of blood T cells in healthy people across ages. Study-wide context: About one barcoded TCR beta cDNA was captured per two T cells. Points from the study as a whole: Per-million-T-cell TCR beta diversity fell roughly linearly with age.

Primers used in a second PCR of roughly 6 to 12 cycles were a sample-barcoded 5' primer and a J-beta primer mix. TCRdb re-derived calls from the 5' RACE reads in MiXCR, one entry per CDR3 protein. There are 1.5 million to 2 million distinct CDR3 sequences in the sample; about 39% occur only once, and more than 20% lies in the top ten. Sequencing was done on a sample of blood. This chain connects TRBV7-2 to TRBJ2-1; D perhaps matches TRBD2 (6 bases). This TCR was sampled from a human donor in good health. The CDR3: CASSPRGPTPGNEQFF. CDR3 nucleotide sequence: TGTGCCAGCAGCCCGCGGGGACCCACCCCCGGCAATGAGCAGTTCTTC.